A single sample is the source of the 29 T cell receptor beta chains below, sequenced in a study of chemoradiotherapy in HPV16-positive cancers. Sequenced by immunoSEQ multiplex PCR; TCRdb stores in-frame clones only, minus some. This repertoire shows approximately 7,000 clones, over 75% found once; its top ten account for roughly 8%. The source was tumor tissue, collected from a patient who underwent chemoradiotherapy. The origin of the receptors is a human donor with HPV-associated anogenital cancer.

The genes are TRBV5-4 and TRBJ2-5, with TRBD1 identical over 8 bases. This CDR3 is 13 amino acids long. Germline V gene sequence: CDR1 SGHNT, CDR2 YYREEE (reference sequence). The junction had 2 bases not matched to a gene; V was cut back by 3 bases and J by 4 bases. The CDR3 nucleotides read TGTGCCAGCAGCTCACAGGGGGGAGAGACCCAGTACTTC. Translation: CASSSQGGETQYF.

V and J are TRBV30 and TRBJ1-2; D call uncertain. Trimming shortened V by 0 bases and J by 1 base, and 9 bases separated the two germline ends. The CDR3 is 14 amino acids. The germline V gene has CDR1 GTSNPN and CDR2 SVGIG (reference sequence). The CDR3 DNA reads TGTGCCTGGAGTGTACGAGGGTTTAACTATGGCTACACCTTC. It specifies CAWSVRGFNYGYTF. Full variable domain (rest looked up from reference TRBV30 and TRBJ1-2): SQTIHQWPATLVQPVGSPLSLECTVEGTSNPNLYWYRQAAGRGLQLLFYSVGIGQISSEVPQNLSASRPQDRQFILSSKKLLLSDSGFYLCAWSVRGFNYGYTFGSGTRLTVV.

V and J are TRBV25-1 and TRBJ1-1; D might be TRBD1 (6 bases). The ends were cut back, 3 bases at V and 4 bases at J, with 21 bases in the middle. The CDR3 is 17 residues long. Germline-derived CDR1 and CDR2 are MGHDK and SYGVNS. CDR3 loop: CASSEGRGREGSTEAFF. As DNA, the CDR3 is TGTGCCAGCAGTGAGGGGCGGGGGCGCGAAGGTAGCACTGAAGCTTTCTTT. Using reference TRBV25-1 and TRBJ1-1 for the parts outside the CDR3, the full variable domain is EADIYQTPRYLVIGTGKKITLECSQTMGHDKMYWYQQDPGMELHLIHYSYGVNSTEKGDLSSESTVSRIRTEHFPLTLESARPSHTSQYLCASSEGRGREGSTEAFFGQGTRLTVV.

This chain links TRBV23-1 with TRBJ2-5; D is ambiguous. TRBV23-1 is marked as an open reading frame, function uncertain. The CDR3 sequence is 12 residues long. Trimming shortened V by 9 bases and J by 2 bases, and 10 bases separated the two germline ends. The CDR3 sequence is CARPGTQETQYF. CDR3 nucleotide sequence: TGCGCCAGACCCGGAACTCAAGAGACCCAGTACTTC.

The gene calls are TRBV7-9 and TRBJ1-6; perhaps TRBD1 as D (6 bases). CDR3 length equals 17 residues. The V end lost 3 bases, the J end lost 7 bases, and 19 bases lay between the germline ends. Germline assignment: CDR1 SEHNR and CDR2 FQNEAQ (reference sequence). The CDR3 coding sequence is TGTGCCAGCAGCTTCAGCCCCCAGGGGAATGGGAATTCACCCCTCCACTTT. Amino acid sequence: CASSFSPQGNGNSPLHF. The whole variable domain, filled in from reference TRBV7-9 and TRBJ1-6, reads DTGVSQNPRHKITKRGQNVTFRCDPISEHNRLYWYRQTLGQGPEFLTYFQNEAQLEKSRLLSDRFSAERPKGSFSTLEIQRTEQGDSAMYLCASSFSPQGNGNSPLHFGNGTRLTVT.

V and J are TRBV19 and TRBJ1-1; no definite D call. The germline CDR1 and CDR2 sequences are LNHDA and SQIVND (reference sequence). The CDR3 spans 14 residues. V lost 2 bases and J 1 base, leaving 8 bases between the germline ends. CDR3 sequence (DNA): TGTGCCAGTAGTATAAGTAAAGCGAACACTGAAGCTTTCTTT. Its protein product is CASSISKANTEAFF.

This clone was counted once. V and J are TRBV6-5 and TRBJ2-1; D is undetermined. The CDR3 length is 14 residues. The germline V and J ends were trimmed by 6 bases and 7 bases, with 16 bases remaining between them. CDR1 and CDR2 from the germline V gene are MNHEY and SVGAGI. CDR3: CASRTLASPNEQFF. CDR3 DNA sequence: TGTGCCAGCAGAACTTTGGCTTCCCCTAATGAGCAGTTCTTC.

This clone was detected a few times. The chain recombines TRBV7-2 with TRBJ2-1; D might be TRBD2 (6 bases). Deletions cut 5 bases from V and 4 bases from J, with 21 bases between. CDR3 length equals 17 residues. Germline V gives CDR1 SGHTA, CDR2 FQGNSA. CDR3 nucleotides: TGTGCCAGCAGCCTAACTCTCTTGGGACTGCAATACAATGAGCAGTTCTTC. The encoded protein is CASSLTLLGLQYNEQFF.

V gene TRBV28 combines with J gene TRBJ2-7; the D is unclear. The CDR3 covers 14 residues. Between the trimmed V and J ends, which lost 3 bases and 5 bases, there was a span of 14 bases. Germline V gives CDR1 MDHEN, CDR2 SYDVKM. In DNA, the CDR3 is TGTGCCAGCAGTTTCCTCAAAAGCCGACACGAGCAGTACTTC. Its protein product is CASSFLKSRHEQYF.

V is TRBV7-9 and J is TRBJ1-2; perhaps TRBD1 as D (6 bases). Germline loops: CDR1 SEHNR, CDR2 FQNEAQ (reference sequence). V lost 4 bases and J 6 bases, leaving 15 bases between the germline ends. The CDR3 extends over 14 amino acids. Written as DNA, the CDR3 is TGTGCCAGCAGCTACGGGGGCGGAGGGGATGGCTACACCTTC. Encoded protein: CASSYGGGGDGYTF. The full variable domain, in which reference TRBV7-9 and TRBJ1-2 provide the parts outside the CDR3, is DTGVSQNPRHKITKRGQNVTFRCDPISEHNRLYWYRQTLGQGPEFLTYFQNEAQLEKSRLLSDRFSAERPKGSFSTLEIQRTEQGDSAMYLCASSYGGGGDGYTFGSGTRLTVV.

The chain has TRBV4-2 and TRBJ2-1; maybe TRBD1 (6 bases). With 3 bases removed from V and 7 bases from J, the gap between germline ends came to 13 bases. The CDR3 spans 14 residues. Germline CDR1 LGHNA, CDR2 YNFKEQ. DNA for the CDR3: TGTGCCAGCAGCCAGATGGGACAACCGAATGAGCAGTTCTTC. This gives the protein CASSQMGQPNEQFF.

This chain uses TRBV28 with TRBJ1-2, with 7 bases aligning to TRBD1. The CDR3 runs to 14 residues. The germline V gene has CDR1 MDHEN and CDR2 SYDVKM. Germline trimming cut 4 bases from V and 1 base from J; bases unmatched to any gene: 3. The CDR3 spells CASSYRGGNYGYTF. The CDR3 DNA reads TGTGCCAGCAGTTACAGGGGAGGTAACTATGGCTACACCTTC.

The rearrangement joins TRBV4-2 to TRBJ1-5; D remains unclear. Germline V CDR1 and CDR2: LGHNA, YNFKEQ. The CDR3 runs 13 residues. V lost 0 bases to trimming and J lost 6 bases, with 6 bases between them. The CDR3 nucleotides are TGTGCCAGCAGCCAAGAATGGGGTCAGCCCCAGCATTTT. Amino acid sequence: CASSQEWGQPQHF.

This clone was found once. The chain has TRBV19 and TRBJ1-5; D is perhaps TRBD1 (5 bases). This CDR3 comprises 16 residues. Trimming pared 4 bases from V and 2 bases from J, leaving 15 bases between. Germline CDR1 LNHDA, CDR2 SQIVND (reference sequence). CDR3 sequence reads: CASSTSGTGGNQPQHF. The CDR3 bases are TGTGCCAGTAGTACCTCCGGGACTGGGGGCAATCAGCCCCAGCATTTT.

The chain is built from TRBV7-9 and TRBJ1-1; D unclear. The CDR3 contains 14 residues. Germline V CDR1 and CDR2: SEHNR, FQNEAQ (reference sequence). Trimming stripped 1 base from V and 1 base from J, with 7 bases between. The CDR3 DNA sequence: TGTGCCAGCAGCTTAGAAGGTAGGAACACTGAAGCTTTCTTT. Its protein is CASSLEGRNTEAFF.

The chain links TRBV4-3 to TRBJ2-7, with a possible D match to TRBD1 (7 bases). Trimming pared 0 bases from V and 4 bases from J, leaving 16 bases between. The CDR3 length is 16 residues. Germline assignment: CDR1 LGHNA and CDR2 YSLEER. CDR3 amino acids: CASSQEDFRGVYEQYF. Here the CDR3 DNA reads TGCGCCAGCAGCCAAGAAGATTTCAGGGGGGTATACGAGCAGTACTTC.

The chain combines TRBV29-1 with TRBJ2-1, with 9 bases lining up with TRBD2. Losses at the gene ends were 7 bases for V and 7 bases for J; bases not matched to a gene: 11. The germline gives CDR1 SQVTM, CDR2 ANQGSEA. This CDR3 spans 14 amino acids. CDR3 protein: CSGKGLAPLNEQFF. As DNA, the CDR3 is TGCAGCGGGAAGGGACTAGCCCCTTTAAATGAGCAGTTCTTC.

This clone was seen a handful of times. This chain joins TRBV21-1 and TRBJ2-2; the table's D call, TRBD1, has no DNA check behind it. TRBV21-1 is labeled a pseudogene. The CDR3 spans 16 residues. The CDR3 DNA reads TGTGCCAGCCCCCCGGGGACAGCGTCTGCCACCGGGGAGCTGTTTTTT. Protein product: CASPPGTASATGELFF.

The V call is TRBV19, the J call TRBJ2-7; D may be TRBD1 (7 bases). V gave up 8 bases and J gave up 2 bases, with 13 bases separating them. The CDR3 is 13 residues long. Germline loops: CDR1 LNHDA, CDR2 SQIVND (reference sequence). CDR3 DNA sequence: TGTGCCAGTGGGAGGACAGGTACCTACGAGCAGTACTTC. It codes for CASGRTGTYEQYF.

The chain recombines TRBV28 with TRBJ2-7; 8 positions agree with TRBD2. Looked up from germline, CDR1 is MDHEN and CDR2 is SYDVKM. The CDR3 runs 13 residues. The V gene end was trimmed by 5 bases and the J gene end by 6 bases; junction bases not matched to a gene: 6. CDR3 in DNA: TGTGCCAGCAGTCTCCCGGGAGGGACCGAGCAGTACTTC. Translated, it gives CASSLPGGTEQYF.

This rearrangement joins TRBV19 to TRBJ1-5; D is uncertain. The CDR3 extends over 17 amino acids. V was pared by 5 bases and J by 1 base, with 18 bases between. Per the germline V gene, CDR1 is LNHDA and CDR2 is SQIVND (reference sequence). This CDR3 reads CASSGARALASNQPQHF. Here the CDR3 DNA reads TGTGCCAGTAGTGGTGCAAGGGCTTTGGCAAGCAATCAGCCCCAGCATTTT.

A single count supports this clone. CDR3 sequence reads: CASSLFGGLGEQFF. The CDR3 DNA follows: TGTGCCAGCAGCTTATTCGGGGGGCTGGGTGAGCAGTTCTTC. V usage is TRBV11-2 and J usage is TRBJ2-1, with D possibly TRBD2 on 7 matching bases. The CDR3 totals 14 residues. Trimming left V 2 bases short and J 9 bases short, with 14 bases between. The germline V gene has CDR1 SGHAT and CDR2 FQNNGV. The variable domain in full, with the rest retrieved from reference TRBV11-2 and TRBJ2-1, is EAGVAQSPRYKIIEKRQSVAFWCNPISGHATLYWYQQILGQGPKLLIQFQNNGVVDDSQLPKDRFSAERLKGVDSTLKIQPAKLEDSAVYLCASSLFGGLGEQFFGPGTRLTVL.

The V gene is TRBV25-1, the J gene TRBJ2-1; D ambiguous. The germline V gene has CDR1 MGHDK and CDR2 SYGVNS. The CDR3 has 14 amino acids. The ends were cut back, 2 bases at V and 5 bases at J, with 10 bases in the middle. The CDR3 protein is CASSEIGPHNEQFF. The CDR3 coding sequence is TGTGCCAGCAGTGAAATAGGTCCCCACAATGAGCAGTTCTTC.

The genes are TRBV5-4 and TRBJ1-2, with a tentative D call TRBD1 (5 bases). In germline, CDR1 is SGHNT, CDR2 YYREEE (reference sequence). The CDR3 spans 15 residues. V was cut by 4 bases and J by 1 base, with 14 bases left in between. CDR3 region: CASSPGGGGNYGYTF. The DNA for the CDR3 is TGTGCCAGCAGCCCTGGCGGGGGAGGTAACTATGGCTACACCTTC.

This clone appeared a few times. DNA of the CDR3: TGTGCCATCAGTGGTTTCACCTACGAGCAGTACTTC. Amino acids: CAISGFTYEQYF. The chain joins TRBV10-3 to TRBJ2-7, with D hard to call. The CDR3 runs to 12 residues. Trimming removed 4 bases from V and 2 bases from J, with 6 bases in between. From germline, CDR1 is ENHRY and CDR2 SYGVKD.

The chain joins TRBV30 to TRBJ2-7, with TRBD2 matching over 7 bases. This CDR3 comprises 13 residues. The junction had 3 bases not matched to a gene; V was cut back by 3 bases and J by 1 base. The germline gives CDR1 GTSNPN, CDR2 SVGIG (reference sequence). The CDR3 sequence is CAWRGAGSYEQYF. CDR3 coding DNA: TGTGCCTGGAGAGGAGCGGGGTCCTACGAGCAGTACTTC.

The chain employs TRBV6-5 and TRBJ2-2; D perhaps matches TRBD1 (6 bases). Between the trimmed V and J ends, which lost 2 bases and 4 bases, there was a span of 11 bases. The germline V gene has CDR1 MNHEY and CDR2 SVGAGI. This CDR3 has 15 amino acids. The CDR3 nucleotides read TGTGCCAGCAGTTACCAGGGGAGAGGCACCGGGGAGCTGTTTTTT. Protein: CASSYQGRGTGELFF.

This clone appeared a few times. The chain combines TRBV6-4 with TRBJ2-7; weak D call: TRBD1 (6 bases). The ends were cut back, 3 bases at V and 2 bases at J, with 17 bases in the middle. Germline assignment: CDR1 MRHNA and CDR2 SNTAGT. The CDR3 extends over 16 amino acids. CDR3 nucleotides: TGTGCCAGCAGTGAGCCAGACAGGAGTCCTACCTACGAGCAGTACTTC. Its translation: CASSEPDRSPTYEQYF.

Concerning this clone itself: Sequence at one end of the junction differs from germline and may be a read error. The V gene is TRBV6-5, the J gene TRBJ2-1; unclear D gene. Germline loops: CDR1 MNHEY, CDR2 SVGAGI. CDR3 length equals 16 residues. Here the CDR3 reads CASSYSSPLVYDEQFF. The CDR3 nucleotides are TGTGCCAGCAGTTACTCGAGCCCATTGGTCTACGATGAGCAGTTCTTC.